This T cell receptor beta chain was observed in a study of cytomegalovirus exposure and HLA in healthy donors (TCRdb year 2017). General notes on the study: An earlier analysis of some 600 of the donors reported 276 Gb of sequence data and 117 million unique TCR beta sequences obtained from around 180 million T cells. Approximately 310 gigabases of sequencing data and about 92 million unique TCR sequences made up an early release that covered approximately 700 HLA-typed donors. Of the roughly 390 genotyped donors, approximately 80% fell in the genetic ancestry cluster associated with self-reported Caucasian donors. The study was designed to test whether signatures of past pathogen exposure could be identified by cataloging public T cell receptors. The T cell repertoires of under 700 subjects were profiled by immunosequencing and related to cytomegalovirus serostatus. Besides the first cohort of 666 subjects, a separate validation cohort made up of over a hundred different subjects was used. The study combined high-throughput TCR immunosequencing, statistical association of individual TCRs with disease status, and machine learning to predict cytomegalovirus infection status. A later analysis re-examined previously published TCR beta repertoires from about 670 donors and added high-resolution HLA genotyping to investigate patterns of TCR occurrence. Rather than using new phenotypic data, the later analysis identified candidate immune exposures from TCR beta sequences and from how often those sequences occurred across donors. An earlier analysis of roughly 580 of the donors used high-throughput TCR beta sequencing to judge whether each TCR beta V gene segment behaved as functional or pseudogenic. Donor age, sex, ethnicity and CMV serostatus were compiled together with the repertoire data. A later genetic analysis took genome-wide SNP genotypes for about 55% of the roughly 670 donors and used that subset as a discovery cohort. Every repertoire in the discovery cohort had been generated on one and the same sequencing platform. Class I and class II HLA loci were covered by the typing at four-digit resolution. Typing coverage differed by locus: A, B, C, DRB1 and DQB1 were typed in about 620-630 donors, DQA1 in about 510, DPA1 in around 580, and DPB1 in approximately 450. Roughly five DR-DQ haplotypes were handled as single units for association and clustering, since linkage in the cohort was strong. Among some 400 genotyped donors of the cohort, an average of approximately 240,000 unique TCR beta nucleotide sequences was sequenced per donor, of which about 18% were non-productive. What the research found in general, with its limitations: A later genetic analysis reported fewer N-insertions in productive TCRs among donors in an Asian-associated ancestry cluster than the approximately 700-donor mean. The only immune exposure information available for the cohort was CMV serostatus. A further reported finding was that TCR beta sequences accurately predicted the HLA-A and HLA-B alleles for most subjects in the first cohort. At a false discovery rate of 0.05, a later analysis linked 15,000 to 20,000 TCR beta sequences to specific HLA alleles. Because the 87-base-pair reads could not distinguish some IMGT-functional V segments, including TRBV6-2 and TRBV6-3, those segments were excluded. According to a later analysis, TCR association rates differed among HLA loci, with DRB1 alleles showing the most associated TCRs and HLA-C alleles showing the fewest. Broadly in line with IMGT annotations, most TCR beta V segments showed up in productive rearrangements about 87% or about 30% of the time in an earlier analysis of several hundred of the donors. Roughly uniform sequencing depth across donors was assumed in presence/absence analyses, although this assumption may not hold. When HLA alleles, especially DR and DQ, strongly co-occurred, attributing TCR associations to individual alleles was difficult. In a later analysis, HLA-associated TCR beta chains were found to be more clonally expanded and to have lower generation probabilities than equally common non-associated chains. A total of roughly 160 TCR beta chains were listed by the study as associated with cytomegalovirus. The authors suggested that the approach could potentially be extended to other disease states and immunological phenotypes. Because counts were too low, 15 to 20 rarely observed V segments, including chromosome 9 orphons, were excluded from the earlier analysis of some 590 of the donors. The sequencing pipeline was judged likely to have produced a cluster of highly shared sequence variants as a technical artifact. Linkage disequilibrium might explain the correlated functional status among segregating V segments, but an unknown experimental factor could not be excluded. A later genetic analysis associated a missense DCLRE1C variant with V-gene and J-gene trimming of TCR beta chains, and an independent cohort replicated the association. A few of the identified cytomegalovirus-associated TCR beta chains were confirmed in vitro to be specific for cytomegalovirus antigens. Several of the top co-occurrence clusters appeared to be linked to parvovirus B19, influenza, CMV and Epstein-Barr virus, according to a later analysis. Most TCR sequences were seen in very few donors, while some public TCRs were found in many individuals. The classifier was reported to diagnose cytomegalovirus status with high specificity and sensitivity in both the original cohort and the validation cohort. Because some donors lacked HLA typing at each locus, the association tests relied only on the typed subset. In a later analysis, most CMV-associated TCR beta chains were found to appear HLA-restricted, with HLA associations seemingly driven largely by CMV exposure. The cohort was sequenced for TCR beta chains only, and without alpha or paired-chain data the features that could be detected were limited.

On this clone: This clone's antigen is unknown. No clone much larger than this one lies a single base away; base qualities are absent.

V and J lose 5 bases and 2 bases, and a span of 15 bases separates them. Including cysteine and phenylalanine, the CDR3 has 16 amino acids. Left in the record is the CDR3 DNA by itself, 48 bases read in frame from the first base. CDR1 and CDR2, looked up from the germline V gene (reference sequence), are SEHNR and FQNEAQ. The cohort was made up of 500 to 850 healthy bone marrow donors. At the time of sampling, every cohort member was nominally healthy, though immune exposures that went unrecorded were likely present. The donor was CMV seronegative and was included in the group of approximately 350 seronegative cohort members. Every donor gave a peripheral blood sample, and the peripheral blood mononuclear cells from that sample were used for TCR beta sequencing. Genomic DNA was extracted from the blood cell samples with the Qiagen DNeasy Blood Extraction Kit. Library preparation employed the immunoSEQ multiplex PCR assay. A mixture of 60 forward primers for TCR Vbeta segments and 13 reverse primers for TCR Jbeta segments was used in the multiplex PCR. Amplification of the CDR3 region of rearranged TCR beta genes was performed with a multiplex PCR assay on genomic DNA. The Illumina HiSeq System was used to sequence the amplified TCR beta libraries as 87-base-pair reads. Processing in the source paper ran as follows. In a later analysis, tens of millions of unique TCR beta chains were counted across the 650 to 700 repertoires, and roughly 9.9 million of these chains were shared by at least two donors. To remove PCR and sequencing errors, raw reads were error-corrected and collapsed into unique sequences using a nearest-neighbor algorithm that merged closely related sequences. Alignment of CDR3 sequences to IMGT reference sequences was used to assign V, D and J gene segments. For a sequence to be retained, a match of at least six nucleotides was required to both a V gene segment and a J gene segment. A rearrangement counted as productive if the CDR3 had no stop codons and remained in frame with V and J, and every other rearrangement counted as non-productive. CDR3 was defined by IMGT convention, running from the second conserved V-encoded cysteine to the conserved J-encoded phenylalanine. The earlier analysis of roughly 590 of the donors excluded any sequence lacking an unambiguous match to a single V gene segment. In an earlier analysis of several hundred of the donors, V segments were called functional above 56.7% productive rearrangements and were called segregating when the between-donor standard deviation exceeded 5%. To diagnose cytomegalovirus status from the catalog of TCR beta chain sequences, a statistical classification framework was built. A later analysis assigned V and J genes by comparing TCR nucleotide sequences with IMGT/GENE-DB human TR gene sequences. In a later analysis, CDR3 sequences and most-parsimonious VDJ recombination scenarios were assigned using the TCRdist pipeline. In a later analysis, every TCR beta chain was defined by the combination of its CDR3 amino acid sequence and its V-gene family, and reads without a unique V-gene family were dropped. In a later analysis, fewer than 600 highly shared, low-generation-probability nucleotide sequences were removed to address suspected cross-contamination and a sequencing artifact. A later analysis calculated a clonal expansion index for each public chain from normalized within-repertoire ranks of inferred template counts. In a later analysis, generation probabilities were computed with a VDJ recombination model fitted to out-of-frame rearrangements, and the resulting probabilities were checked against IGoR. In a later analysis, TCR-TCR, TCR-HLA and TCR-CMV co-occurrence was scored with hypergeometric tests, and a repertoire-size bias correction was applied to TCR pairs. False discovery rates were estimated in a later analysis by permuting HLA or CMV assignments 20 times. In a later analysis, co-occurring TCRs were grouped with DBSCAN, and TCRdist sequence similarity was added when clustering was performed within HLA-allele-positive subsets. Repertoires with fewer than 30,000 or more than 120,000 public chains, plus five repertoires with anomalous nucleotide sharing, were excluded from co-occurrence clustering. TCRdb retrieved this table from immuneACCESS and kept in-frame rearrangements only. Not all clones are present; in checked studies, unresolved V genes account for under half, and no reason is known for the remainder. The V and J calls and clone size are taken from that table; D and trimming were inferred from the DNA. The sample data list about 200,000 clones, and 82% of these were observed just once. Roughly 0.095% of the sample is in the top ten clones.

The origin of this receptor is a boy aged 2-15 years in good health and CMV-seronegative. The sequence joins TRBV7-9 to TRBJ1-4, with a weak D call of TRBD1 (6 bases match). Sequenced: PBMCs. DNA sequence: TGTGCCAGCAGCCCGTTCCCGACAGGTACTAATGAAAAACTGTTTTTT. It translates to CASSPFPTGTNEKLFF.